The TCR beta chain under discussion was sequenced for a study of CD8+ T cells in alopecia areata. Study-wide context: Those treated were given oral tofacitinib at 5 to 10 mg twice daily.

Details on this clone: Its specificity is not known.

Sequencing relied on a cDNA template that was reverse transcribed from extracted RNA. Sequencing was performed with immunoSEQ multiplex PCR; in TCRdb, only in-frame clones are kept and a portion is missing. The table shows about 200,000 clones, with more than 30% occurring only once. Indicated treatment: oral pan-JAK inhibitor, 5-10 mg twice daily. The study's findings and limits: Within the top 100, expanded CD8+ clones significantly decreased with tofacitinib, as did scalp clonality. Mouse data revealed clearer TCR sharing than patient data did, a gap possibly tied to HLA.

Germline V gene data show CDR1 as GTSNPN and CDR2 as SVGIG (reference sequence). Trimming cost V 0 bases and J 3 bases, with 11 bases left between them. The CDR3 contains 14 residues. The origin of this receptor is a human donor with alopecia areata. This sample comprised CD4+ T cells sorted from blood, obtained at approximately week 30, from a patient treated with tofacitinib. The V and J genes are TRBV30 and TRBJ1-1; a weak D match, TRBD1 (5 bases). The CDR3, as DNA: TGTGCCTGGAGTGTAAGGCAGGGCGACACTGAAGCTTTCTTT. This sequence encodes CAWSVRQGDTEAFF.